The subject of this entry is one T cell receptor (beta chain). This sample stems from a study of OX40 agonist ivuxolimab in advanced cancers. Sequencing used immunoSEQ multiplex PCR; TCRdb keeps in-frame clones, though not all of them. The data hold around 100,000 clones, with roughly 90% observed a single time. The CDR3 contains 16 residues. This sequence was found in an adult with an advanced solid tumor such as melanoma, head and neck, liver or kidney cancer. The sequencing here drew on CD4+ or CD8+ T cells sorted from blood, taken in a trial of the OX40 agonist ivuxolimab. The chain uses TRBV21-1 and TRBJ2-3; the tabulated D call, TRBD1, remains unverified against the DNA. TRBV21-1 represents a pseudogene. DNA of the CDR3: TGTGCCAGCAGGCCCACAGGGAAAGGTCGGGCAGATACGCAGTATTTT. Residues: CASRPTGKGRADTQYF.